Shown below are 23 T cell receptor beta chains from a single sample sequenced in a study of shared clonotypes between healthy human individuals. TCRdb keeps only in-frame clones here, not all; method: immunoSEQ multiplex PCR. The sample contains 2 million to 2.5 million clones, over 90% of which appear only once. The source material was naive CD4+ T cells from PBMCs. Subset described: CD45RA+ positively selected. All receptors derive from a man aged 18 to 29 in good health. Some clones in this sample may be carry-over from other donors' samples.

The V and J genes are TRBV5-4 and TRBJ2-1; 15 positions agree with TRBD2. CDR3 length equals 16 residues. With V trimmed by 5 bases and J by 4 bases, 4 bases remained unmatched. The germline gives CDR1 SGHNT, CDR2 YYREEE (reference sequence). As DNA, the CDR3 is TGTGCCAGCAGTCAGGGACTAGCGGGGGGTTACAATGAGCAGTTCTTC. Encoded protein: CASSQGLAGGYNEQFF. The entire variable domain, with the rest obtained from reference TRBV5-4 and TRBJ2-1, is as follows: ETGVTQSPTHLIKTRGQQVTLRCSSQSGHNTVSWYQQALGQGPQFIFQYYREEENGRGNFPPRFSGLQFPNYSSELNVNALELDDSALYLCASSQGLAGGYNEQFFGPGTRLTVL.

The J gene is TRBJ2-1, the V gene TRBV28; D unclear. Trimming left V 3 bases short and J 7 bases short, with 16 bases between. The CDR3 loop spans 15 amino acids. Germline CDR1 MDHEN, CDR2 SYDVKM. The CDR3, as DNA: TGTGCCAGCAGTTTCCCTCGGTCGGCGCGTAATGAGCAGTTCTTC. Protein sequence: CASSFPRSARNEQFF.

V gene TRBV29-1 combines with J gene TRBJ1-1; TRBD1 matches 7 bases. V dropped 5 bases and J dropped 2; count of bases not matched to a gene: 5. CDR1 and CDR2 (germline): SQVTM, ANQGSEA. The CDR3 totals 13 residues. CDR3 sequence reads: CSVTKGANTEAFF. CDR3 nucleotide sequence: TGCAGCGTTACAAAGGGGGCAAACACTGAAGCTTTCTTT.

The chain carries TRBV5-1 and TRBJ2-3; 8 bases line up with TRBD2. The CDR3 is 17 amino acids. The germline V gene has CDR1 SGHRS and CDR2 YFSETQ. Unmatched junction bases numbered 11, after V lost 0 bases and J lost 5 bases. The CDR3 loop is CASSLAKSGSREDTQYF. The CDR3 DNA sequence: TGCGCCAGCAGCTTGGCTAAGAGCGGGAGCCGTGAAGATACGCAGTATTTT.

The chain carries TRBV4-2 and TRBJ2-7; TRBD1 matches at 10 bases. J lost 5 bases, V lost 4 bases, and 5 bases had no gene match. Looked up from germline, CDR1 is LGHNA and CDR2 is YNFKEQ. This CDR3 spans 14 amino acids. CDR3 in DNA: TGTGCCAGCAGCCGAGGACAGGGGGACGACGAGCAGTACTTC. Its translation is CASSRGQGDDEQYF.

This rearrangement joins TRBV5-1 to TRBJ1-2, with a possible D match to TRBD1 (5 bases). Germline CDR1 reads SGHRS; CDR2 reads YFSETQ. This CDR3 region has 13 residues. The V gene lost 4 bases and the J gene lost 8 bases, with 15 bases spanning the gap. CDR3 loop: CASSEDNLGGYTF. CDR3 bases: TGCGCCAGCAGCGAGGACAATTTAGGGGGCTACACCTTC.

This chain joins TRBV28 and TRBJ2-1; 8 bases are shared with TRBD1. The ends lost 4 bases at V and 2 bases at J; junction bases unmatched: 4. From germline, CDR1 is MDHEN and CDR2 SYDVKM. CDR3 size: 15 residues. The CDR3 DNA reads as TGTGCCAGCAGTTCACAGGGGGAGGCCTACAATGAGCAGTTCTTC. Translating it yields CASSSQGEAYNEQFF.

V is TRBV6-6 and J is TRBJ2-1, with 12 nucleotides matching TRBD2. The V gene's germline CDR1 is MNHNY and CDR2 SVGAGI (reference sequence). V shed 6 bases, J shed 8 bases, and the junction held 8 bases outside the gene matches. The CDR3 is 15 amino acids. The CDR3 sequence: CASSPGLAGKYEQFF. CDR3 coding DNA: TGTGCCAGCAGCCCCGGACTAGCGGGAAAGTATGAGCAGTTCTTC.

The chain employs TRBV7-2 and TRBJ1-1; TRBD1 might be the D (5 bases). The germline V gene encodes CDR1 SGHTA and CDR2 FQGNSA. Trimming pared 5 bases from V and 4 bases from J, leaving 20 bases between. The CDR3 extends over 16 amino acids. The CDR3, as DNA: TGTGCCAGCAGCGGTAGCGGGGGAACCACGCGCACTGAAGCTTTCTTT. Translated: CASSGSGGTTRTEAFF.

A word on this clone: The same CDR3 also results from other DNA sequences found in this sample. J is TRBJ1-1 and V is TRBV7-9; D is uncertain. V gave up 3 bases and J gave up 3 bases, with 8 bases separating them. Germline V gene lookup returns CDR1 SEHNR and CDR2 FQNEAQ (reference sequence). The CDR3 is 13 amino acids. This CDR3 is CASSFSGDTEAFF. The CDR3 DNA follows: TGTGCCAGCAGCTTCAGCGGGGACACTGAAGCTTTCTTT.

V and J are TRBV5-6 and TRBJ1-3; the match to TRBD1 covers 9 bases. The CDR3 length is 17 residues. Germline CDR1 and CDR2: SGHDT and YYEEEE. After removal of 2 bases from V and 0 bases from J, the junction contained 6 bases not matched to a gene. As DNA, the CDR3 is TGTGCCAGCAGCTTCTGGACAGGGGTTAGCTCTGGAAACACCATATATTTT. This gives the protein CASSFWTGVSSGNTIYF.

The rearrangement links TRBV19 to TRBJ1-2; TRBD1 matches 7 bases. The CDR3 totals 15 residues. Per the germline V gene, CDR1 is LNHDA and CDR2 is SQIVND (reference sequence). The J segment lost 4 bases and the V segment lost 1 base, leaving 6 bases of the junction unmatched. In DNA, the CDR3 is TGTGCCAGTAGTATAGGACGACAGGGATTCTATGGCTACACCTTC. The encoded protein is CASSIGRQGFYGYTF.

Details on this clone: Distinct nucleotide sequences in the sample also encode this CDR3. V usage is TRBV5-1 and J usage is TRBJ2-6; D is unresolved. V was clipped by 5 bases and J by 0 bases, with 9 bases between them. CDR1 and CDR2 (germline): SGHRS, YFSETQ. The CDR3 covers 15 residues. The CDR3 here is CASSLDPSGANVLTF. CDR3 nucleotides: TGCGCCAGCAGTCTGGACCCCTCTGGGGCCAACGTCCTGACTTTC.

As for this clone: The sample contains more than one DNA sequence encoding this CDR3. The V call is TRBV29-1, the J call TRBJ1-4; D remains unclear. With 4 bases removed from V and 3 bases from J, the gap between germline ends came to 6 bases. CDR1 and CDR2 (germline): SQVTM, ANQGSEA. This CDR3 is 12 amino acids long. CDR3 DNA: TGCAGCGTTGGGGGTCCTAATGAAAAACTGTTTTTT. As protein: CSVGGPNEKLFF. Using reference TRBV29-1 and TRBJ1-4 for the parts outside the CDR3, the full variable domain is SAVISQKPSRDICQRGTSLTIQCQVDSQVTMMFWYRQQPGQSLTLIATANQGSEATYESGFVIDKFPISRPNLTFSTLTVSNMSPEDSSIYLCSVGGPNEKLFFGSGTQLSVL.

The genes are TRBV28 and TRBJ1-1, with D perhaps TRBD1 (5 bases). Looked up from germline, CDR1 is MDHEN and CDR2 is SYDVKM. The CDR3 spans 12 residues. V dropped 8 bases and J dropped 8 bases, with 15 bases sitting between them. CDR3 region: CASHRLGQEAFF. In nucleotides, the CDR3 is TGTGCCAGCCACCGGCTGGGGCAAGAAGCTTTCTTT. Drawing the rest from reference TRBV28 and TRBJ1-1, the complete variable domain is DVKVTQSSRYLVKRTGEKVFLECVQDMDHENMFWYRQDPGLGLRLIYFSYDVKMKEKGDIPEGYSVSREKKERFSLILESASTNQTSMYLCASHRLGQEAFFGQGTRLTVV.

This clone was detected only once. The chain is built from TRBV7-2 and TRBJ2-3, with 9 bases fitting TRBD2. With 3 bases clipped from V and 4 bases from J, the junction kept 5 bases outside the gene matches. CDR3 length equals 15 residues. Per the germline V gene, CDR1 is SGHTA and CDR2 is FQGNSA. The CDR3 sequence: CASSLGTSYADTQYF. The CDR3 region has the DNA TGTGCCAGCAGCTTGGGGACTAGCTATGCAGATACGCAGTATTTT. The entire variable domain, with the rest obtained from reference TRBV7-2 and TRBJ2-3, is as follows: GAGVSQSPSNKVTEKGKDVELRCDPISGHTALYWYRQSLGQGLEFLIYFQGNSAPDKSGLPSDRFSAERTGGSVSTLTIQRTQQEDSAVYLCASSLGTSYADTQYFGPGTRLTVL.

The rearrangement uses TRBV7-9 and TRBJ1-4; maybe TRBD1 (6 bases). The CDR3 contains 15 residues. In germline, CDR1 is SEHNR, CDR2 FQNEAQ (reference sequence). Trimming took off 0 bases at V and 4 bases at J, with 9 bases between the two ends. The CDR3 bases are TGTGCCAGCAGCTTAGCAGGGGGAAATAATGAAAAACTGTTTTTT. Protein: CASSLAGGNNEKLFF.

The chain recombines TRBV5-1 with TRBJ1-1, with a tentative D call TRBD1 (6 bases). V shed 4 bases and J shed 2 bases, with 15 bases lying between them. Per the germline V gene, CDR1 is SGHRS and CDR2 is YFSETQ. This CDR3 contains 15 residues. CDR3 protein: CASSATGMVNTEAFF. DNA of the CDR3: TGCGCCAGCAGCGCAACAGGGATGGTTAACACTGAAGCTTTCTTT.

CDR3 sequence: CASSQVGRGGYTF. The CDR3 DNA reads as TGTGCCAGCAGCCAGGTGGGACGGGGTGGCTACACCTTC. This chain connects TRBV28 to TRBJ1-2; possibly TRBD1 for D (5 bases). Germline CDR1 reads MDHEN; CDR2 reads SYDVKM. The V end lost 6 bases, the J end lost 7 bases, and 15 bases lay between the germline ends. The length of the CDR3 is 13 residues.

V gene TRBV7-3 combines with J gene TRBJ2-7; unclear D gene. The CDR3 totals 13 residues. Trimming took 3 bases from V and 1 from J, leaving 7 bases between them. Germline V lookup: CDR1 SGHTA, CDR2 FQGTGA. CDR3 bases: TGTGCCAGCAGCTTGATGACTTCCTACGAGCAGTACTTC. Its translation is CASSLMTSYEQYF.

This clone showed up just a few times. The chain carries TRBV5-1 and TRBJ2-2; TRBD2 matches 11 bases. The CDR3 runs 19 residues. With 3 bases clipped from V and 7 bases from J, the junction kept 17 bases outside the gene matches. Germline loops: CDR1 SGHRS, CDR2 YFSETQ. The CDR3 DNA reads TGCGCCAGCAGCTCTACCCCATACTTTAGCGGGAGGGACGGCGGGGAGCTGTTTTTT. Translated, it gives CASSSTPYFSGRDGGELFF.

The chain's CDR3 is CASSPAAGGKISYNEQFF. The CDR3 bases are TGTGCCAGCAGCCCTGCTGCAGGGGGCAAAATCTCCTACAATGAGCAGTTCTTC. The chain has TRBV5-6 and TRBJ2-1, with 8 bases fitting TRBD1. After removal of 4 bases from V and 0 bases from J, the junction contained 12 bases not matched to a gene. Germline loops: CDR1 SGHDT, CDR2 YYEEEE. The CDR3 sequence is 18 residues long. Full variable domain (outside the CDR3, taken from reference TRBV5-6 and TRBJ2-1): DAGVTQSPTHLIKTRGQQVTLRCSPKSGHDTVSWYQQALGQGPQFIFQYYEEEERQRGNFPDRFSGHQFPNYSSELNVNALLLGDSALYLCASSPAAGGKISYNEQFFGPGTRLTVL.

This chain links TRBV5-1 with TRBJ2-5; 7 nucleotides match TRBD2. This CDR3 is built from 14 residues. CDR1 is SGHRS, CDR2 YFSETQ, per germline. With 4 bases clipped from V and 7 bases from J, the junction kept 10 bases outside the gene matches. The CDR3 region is CASSSGDYPGTQYF. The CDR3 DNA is TGCGCCAGCAGCAGCGGGGACTACCCGGGGACCCAGTACTTC.